This is a list of T cell receptor beta chains from one sample in a study of cytomegalovirus exposure and HLA in healthy donors. Only in-frame clones appear in the TCRdb table, and some are missing; sequencing was by immunoSEQ multiplex PCR. This sample's clone table lists 70,000 to 85,000 clones. The sample was PBMCs. All receptors derive from a female donor in good health and CMV-seropositive. The CDR3 runs from the conserved cysteine through the conserved F or W. A D gene is named only where the DNA matches it firmly.

V	D	J	length	DNA	CDR3
TRBV6-1	TRBD1	TRBJ1-6	18	TGTGCCAGCAGTGAATTCGGCAGGGGGACCACCTATAATTCACCCCTCCACTTT	CASSEFGRGTTYNSPLHF
TRBV5-1	.	TRBJ1-6	15	TGCGCCAGCAGCATGGGTGACAGAGATAATTCACCCCTCCACTTT	CASSMGDRDNSPLHF
TRBV30	.	TRBJ2-7	11	TGTGCCTGGACAGGGGATCGAGAGCAGTACTTC	CAWTGDREQYF
TRBV5-1	TRBD1	TRBJ1-3	15	TGCGCCAGCAGCTTGTTGGGACAGGGAACGGACACCATATATTTT	CASSLLGQGTDTIYF
TRBV30	TRBD1	TRBJ1-2	15	TGTGCCTGGGGGGACAGGGGGACCGAGTCCTATGGCTACACCTTC	CAWGDRGTESYGYTF
TRBV2	TRBD1	TRBJ2-7	14	TGTGCCAGCAGCCCGGGACAGGGTTTCTACGAGCAGTACTTC	CASSPGQGFYEQYF
TRBV30	TRBD1	TRBJ1-6	15	TGTGCCTGGAAAATCCGGGACAGGGGAAATTCACCCCTCCACTTT	CAWKIRDRGNSPLHF
TRBV19	TRBD1	TRBJ2-2	16	TGTGCCAGTACCGCCAGGACAGGGTCGGTTGGCGGGGAGCTGTTTTTT	CASTARTGSVGGELFF
TRBV18	.	TRBJ1-5	13	TGTGCCAGCTCATCGACAGGAGATCAGCCCCAGCATTTT	CASSSTGDQPQHF
TRBV4-3	TRBD1	TRBJ1-3	17	TGCGCCAGCAGCCAAACCCGACAGGGTTCAACGGGAAACACCATATATTTT	CASSQTRQGSTGNTIYF
TRBV7-8	.	TRBJ1-3	16	TGTGCCAGCAGCTCGGGGTCCATCAACTCTGGAAACACCATATATTTT	CASSSGSINSGNTIYF
TRBV4-3	TRBD2	TRBJ2-2	16	TGCGCCAGCAGCCCCGGACTAGCGGGTAGCACCGGGGAGCTGTTTTTT	CASSPGLAGSTGELFF
TRBV7-9	TRBD1	TRBJ2-7	15	TGTGCCAGCAGCGCCTGGACAGGGGGCTTCTACGAGCAGTACTTC	CASSAWTGGFYEQYF
TRBV27	TRBD2	TRBJ2-7	14	TGTGCCAGCAGCCAGCGGGGGGCCCCCTACGAGCAGTACTTC	CASSQRGAPYEQYF
TRBV2	TRBD2	TRBJ2-5	14	TGTGCCAGCACCTGGACTAGTTCCAAGGAGACCCAGTACTTC	CASTWTSSKETQYF
TRBV9	.	TRBJ1-1	16	TGTGCCAGCAGCGACCCCCGGGGGGCGCGGGACACTGAAGCTTTCTTT	CASSDPRGARDTEAFF
TRBV19	.	TRBJ2-7	15	TGTGCCAGTAGGCCGGTAGAGAGGGATCCCTACGAGCAGTACTTC	CASRPVERDPYEQYF
TRBV18	TRBD1	TRBJ2-7	14	TGTGCCAGCTCAACCGGGACAGGGAGTAACGAGCAGTACTTC	CASSTGTGSNEQYF
TRBV15	.	TRBJ2-1	15	TGTGCCACCAGCAGAGGAGGCGGTTCCGACAATGAGCAGTTCTTC	CATSRGGGSDNEQFF
TRBV4-1	TRBD1	TRBJ1-1	16	TGCGCCAGCAGCCAGCCGGGACAGGGGTTGTACACTGAAGCTTTCTTT	CASSQPGQGLYTEAFF
TRBV30	.	TRBJ1-1	9	TGTGCCTGGGCGCCCCTAGCTTTCTTT	CAWAPLAFF
TRBV2	TRBD1	TRBJ1-6	15	TGTGCCACCATCGGGACAGGTCTCGGGAATTCACCCCTCCACTTT	CATIGTGLGNSPLHF
TRBV7-2	.	TRBJ2-5	15	TGTGCCAGCAGCGGGGAGGACAGGAGGTCAGAGACCCAGTACTTC	CASSGEDRRSETQYF
TRBV5-1	.	TRBJ2-2	17	TGCGCCAGCACGGGTGGCGGGGGCGTGAGATCGGCCGGGGAGCTGTTTTTT	CASTGGGGVRSAGELFF
TRBV29-1	.	TRBJ2-2	17	TGCAGCGTCGTAGAGGGGAATGCGGGAAGGGACACCGGGGAGCTGTTTTTT	CSVVEGNAGRDTGELFF
TRBV6-1	.	TRBJ1-3	15	TGTGCCAGCAGCGAAGGGGGTGAGGGGGGGCACACCATATATTTT	CASSEGGEGGHTIYF